One and the same sample provided the 9 T cell receptor beta chains below, sequenced in a study of blood T cell repertoires in COVID-19. Only in-frame clones appear in the TCRdb table, and some are missing; sequencing was by immunoSEQ multiplex PCR. Of about 240,000 clones listed, about 81% are singletons. Sequenced material: peripheral blood. The source is a woman aged 60 to 75 with active or convalescent COVID-19.

The chain employs TRBV27 and TRBJ1-1; D may be TRBD1 (5 bases). Germline V lookup: CDR1 MNHEY, CDR2 SMNVEV (reference sequence). Deletions cut 6 bases from V and 8 bases from J, with 22 bases between. This CDR3 is 15 amino acids long. Here the CDR3 DNA reads TGTGCCAGCAGGACCAGGGAAGGGCCAACTTGGGAAGCTTTCTTT. Its translation: CASRTREGPTWEAFF.

The sample holds one count of this clone. This chain links TRBV19 with TRBJ1-2; the D gene is possibly TRBD1 (5 bases). The CDR3 has 13 residues. V lost 4 bases, J lost 4 bases, and 10 bases lay in between. CDR1 LNHDA and CDR2 SQIVND come from the germline V gene (reference sequence). The CDR3 region has the DNA TGTGCCAGTAGTACAGGGAGGGGCTATGGCTACACCTTC. It translates to CASSTGRGYGYTF.

The V and J genes are TRBV7-9 and TRBJ2-5, with D hard to call. The CDR3 has 16 amino acids. Germline assignment: CDR1 SEHNR and CDR2 FQNEAQ (reference sequence). V lost 7 bases and J lost 3, with 21 bases in between. CDR3 nucleotide sequence: TGTGCCAGCACCCCAACCGGTAACCTCGTAAAAGAGACCCAGTACTTC. It encodes CASTPTGNLVKETQYF.

This clone was detected a few times. V is TRBV19 and J is TRBJ1-1; perhaps TRBD1 as D (5 bases). V dropped 5 bases and J dropped 5 bases, with 18 bases sitting between them. Germline-derived CDR1 and CDR2 are LNHDA and SQIVND (reference sequence). The CDR3 spans 15 residues. CDR3 loop: CASSPHSRGGTEAFF. CDR3 sequence (DNA): TGTGCCAGTAGTCCCCACTCTAGGGGAGGGACTGAAGCTTTCTTT.

The V and J genes are TRBV30 and TRBJ1-2; possible D gene TRBD1, 6 bases. Trimming took off 0 bases at V and 4 bases at J, with 15 bases between the two ends. The CDR3 covers 15 residues. CDR1 is GTSNPN, CDR2 SVGIG, per germline (reference sequence). CDR3 amino acids: CAWSVQGGGLYGYTF. Here the CDR3 DNA reads TGTGCCTGGAGTGTACAGGGCGGTGGACTCTATGGCTACACCTTC.

The chain couples TRBV9 to TRBJ2-1; TRBD2 matches at 9 bases. This CDR3 has 16 residues. The ends lost 0 bases at V and 7 bases at J; junction bases unmatched: 8. The germline V gene has CDR1 SGDLS and CDR2 YYNGEE. CDR3 residues: CASSVAGRGGKNEQFF. The DNA of the CDR3 is TGTGCCAGCAGCGTAGCAGGGCGGGGGGGCAAGAATGAGCAGTTCTTC.

This clone was picked up a small number of times. The gene calls are TRBV19 and TRBJ1-1; a weak D match, TRBD1 (5 bases). Germline V gene data show CDR1 as LNHDA and CDR2 as SQIVND (reference sequence). Trimming removed 6 bases from V and 6 bases from J, with 14 bases in between. The CDR3 loop spans 13 amino acids. This CDR3 is CASSLSGLAEAFF. The CDR3, as DNA: TGTGCCAGTAGCCTATCAGGGTTAGCTGAAGCTTTCTTT.

The V gene is TRBV7-2, the J gene TRBJ1-6, with 8 bases that match TRBD1. The ends lost 3 bases at V and 10 bases at J; junction bases unmatched: 11. This CDR3 spans 16 amino acids. Germline V gene data show CDR1 as SGHTA and CDR2 as FQGNSA. CDR3 protein: CASSFGGPGGGSPLHF. CDR3 coding DNA: TGTGCCAGCAGCTTCGGCGGGCCAGGGGGCGGCTCACCCCTCCACTTT.

The rearrangement joins TRBV28 to TRBJ2-7, with TRBD1 matching 10 bases. Trimming at V came to 4 bases and at J to 7 bases, leaving 10 bases not matched to a gene. From germline, CDR1 is MDHEN and CDR2 SYDVKM. The CDR3 is 15 amino acids. The CDR3, as DNA: TGTGCCAGCAGTTCTACCGGGACAGGGGAAGGAGAGCAGTACTTC. Its protein is CASSSTGTGEGEQYF.